This TCR beta chain was identified in a study of T cell clonality in common variable immunodeficiency. This clone was found many times. TCRdb keeps only in-frame clones here, not all; method: immunoSEQ multiplex PCR. The sample holds about 34,000 clones, and no clone turns up only once. Sample: peripheral blood mononuclear cells. The source is a person aged 18 to 75 in good health.

The CDR3 spells CATSPTGGTYEQYF. The DNA read from the CDR3 is TGTGCCACCTCTCCGACTGGGGGGACTTACGAG. The chain couples TRBV27 to TRBJ2-7, with D possibly TRBD2 on 6 matching bases. The read falls 3 residues short of the CDR3 end, and the missing part is taken from the germline J gene. This CDR3 has 14 amino acids. Trimming stripped 10 bases from V and 4 bases from J, with 20 bases between. The V gene's germline CDR1 is MNHEY and CDR2 SMNVEV (reference sequence).